The next 14 T cell receptor beta chains were all read from a single sample in a study of PD-L1 blockade in urothelial cancer. Repertoires were generated with immunoSEQ multiplex PCR, while TCRdb's copy carries only in-frame clones and drops some. Of some 20,000 clones detected, about 91% appear once; the ten largest clones hold about 12%. Time point of the sample: pretreatment peripheral blood. The sequencing here drew on PBMCs, taken around atezolizumab (anti-PD-L1) treatment. The receptors were sampled from a man in his 70s with urothelial cancer.

The V call is TRBV28, the J call TRBJ1-2, with D possibly matching TRBD1 (6 bases). The CDR3 is made up of 16 amino acids. Trimming left V 6 bases short and J 1 base short, with 18 bases between. CDR1 is MDHEN, CDR2 SYDVKM, per germline. This chain's CDR3 is CASSPRRTVINYGYTF. CDR3 bases: TGTGCCAGCAGCCCCCGGCGGACAGTGATTAACTATGGCTACACCTTC.

The V call is TRBV10-3, the J call TRBJ2-1; TRBD2 might be the D (6 bases). The CDR3 spans 16 residues. Trimming pared 6 bases from V and 0 bases from J, leaving 15 bases between. Germline V lookup: CDR1 ENHRY, CDR2 SYGVKD. The CDR3 here is CAIRRSGSSSYNEQFF. In DNA form, the CDR3 reads TGTGCCATCAGACGGAGCGGGTCCAGCTCCTACAATGAGCAGTTCTTC.

This clone has more than one count but fewer than ten. The chain carries TRBV2 and TRBJ1-1, with D hard to call. The CDR3 loop spans 11 amino acids. V shed 2 bases and J shed 7 bases, with 5 bases lying between them. Germline CDR1 is SNHLY and CDR2 is FYNNEI. For the CDR3, the DNA is TGTGCCAGCAGTGAATTGTATGAAGCTTTCTTT. The encoded protein is CASSELYEAFF.

The gene calls are TRBV5-6 and TRBJ2-7, with D unresolved. Trimming pared 0 bases from V and 2 bases from J, leaving 9 bases between. CDR3 length equals 14 residues. The germline gives CDR1 SGHDT, CDR2 YYEEEE. CDR3 sequence: CASSLDLTPYEQYF. The CDR3 DNA follows: TGTGCCAGCAGCTTGGACCTGACACCCTACGAGCAGTACTTC. Variable domain in full (rest from reference TRBV5-6 and TRBJ2-7): DAGVTQSPTHLIKTRGQQVTLRCSPKSGHDTVSWYQQALGQGPQFIFQYYEEEERQRGNFPDRFSGHQFPNYSSELNVNALLLGDSALYLCASSLDLTPYEQYFGPGTRLTVT.

This clone is a singleton in its sample. V is TRBV19 and J is TRBJ2-7, with TRBD2 identical over 10 bases. V shed 7 bases and J 3 bases; nucleotides not matched to a gene: 9. From germline, CDR1 is LNHDA and CDR2 SQIVND (reference sequence). The CDR3 runs to 15 residues. In DNA form, the CDR3 reads TGTGCCAGTACCAGCGGGGGGGCCGGTAACTACGAGCAGTACTTC. Translated, it gives CASTSGGAGNYEQYF.

The V and J genes are TRBV5-1 and TRBJ2-6; 8 bases line up with TRBD1. V lost 0 bases and J lost 0; bases outside the gene matches: 11. The germline gives CDR1 SGHRS, CDR2 YFSETQ. The CDR3 covers 20 residues. DNA of the CDR3: TGCGCCAGCAGCTTGGTCGGGTCGACAGGGGTATTCTCTGGGGCCAACGTCCTGACTTTC. It translates to CASSLVGSTGVFSGANVLTF.

The rearrangement uses TRBV5-1 and TRBJ2-2; maybe TRBD1 (6 bases). The CDR3 loop spans 14 amino acids. Germline CDR1 and CDR2: SGHRS and YFSETQ. V was shortened by 4 bases and J by 3 bases, with 10 bases between the two germline ends. The CDR3 DNA follows: TGCGCCAGCAGCGAACAGGGTTACACCGGGGAGCTGTTTTTT. Its protein product is CASSEQGYTGELFF.

The chain couples TRBV7-9 to TRBJ2-1, with 12 bases aligning to TRBD2. V trimming: 9 bases; J trimming: 3 bases; junction bases outside the gene matches: 9. CDR1 SEHNR and CDR2 FQNEAQ come from the germline V gene (reference sequence). The CDR3 has 16 residues. The DNA of the CDR3 is TGTGCCAGTTCCCCTAGCGGGGGGGCTAGCTACAATGAGCAGTTCTTC. Its translation: CASSPSGGASYNEQFF.

V gene TRBV7-9 combines with J gene TRBJ1-4; D not certain. Trimming took off 7 bases at V and 0 bases at J, with 9 bases between the two ends. This CDR3 comprises 14 residues. Germline V gene sequence: CDR1 SEHNR, CDR2 FQNEAQ (reference sequence). The chain's CDR3 is CASNLEATNEKLFF. For the CDR3, the DNA is TGTGCCAGCAATCTAGAAGCAACTAATGAAAAACTGTTTTTT.

The rearrangement links TRBV30 to TRBJ1-1; D ambiguous. CDR3 length: 13 amino acids. Trimming took off 0 bases at V and 6 bases at J, with 11 bases between the two ends. Germline V gene lookup returns CDR1 GTSNPN and CDR2 SVGIG (reference sequence). The CDR3 here is CAWSVLLASEAFF. CDR3 bases: TGTGCCTGGAGTGTTCTCTTGGCATCTGAAGCTTTCTTT.

This rearrangement joins TRBV5-6 to TRBJ2-7; possibly TRBD1 for D (5 bases). V was shortened by 1 base and J by 2 bases, with 10 bases between the two germline ends. CDR3 length equals 14 residues. Germline assignment: CDR1 SGHDT and CDR2 YYEEEE. Written as DNA, the CDR3 is TGTGCCAGCAGCTTGTTGGCAGGGACCTACGAGCAGTACTTC. Amino acid sequence: CASSLLAGTYEQYF.

The rearrangement uses TRBV28 and TRBJ2-7; D perhaps matches TRBD2 (5 bases). This CDR3 comprises 14 residues. Germline V gene data show CDR1 as MDHEN and CDR2 as SYDVKM. V lost 3 bases to trimming and J lost 2 bases, with 11 bases between them. The DNA of the CDR3 is TGTGCCAGCAGTTTGTACGGGATTACCTACGAGCAGTACTTC. Its protein is CASSLYGITYEQYF.

This clone was detected a few times. The V call is TRBV18, the J call TRBJ1-1, with TRBD1 as a possible D gene (5 bases). The CDR3 is made up of 11 amino acids. The germline CDR1 and CDR2 sequences are KGHSH and LQKENI. Trimming shortened V by 3 bases and J by 9 bases, and 8 bases separated the two germline ends. CDR3 residues: CASSPTDKAFF. CDR3 coding DNA: TGTGCCAGCTCACCGACAGACAAAGCTTTCTTT.

The genes are TRBV9 and TRBJ2-3, with 11 bases aligning to TRBD2. Losses at the gene ends were 0 bases for V and 6 bases for J; bases not matched to a gene: 6. There are 16 residues in the CDR3. CDR1 SGDLS and CDR2 YYNGEE come from the germline V gene. The DNA for the CDR3 is TGTGCCAGCAGCGTAGGGGCTAGCGGGGGGCACGATACGCAGTATTTT. It specifies CASSVGASGGHDTQYF.